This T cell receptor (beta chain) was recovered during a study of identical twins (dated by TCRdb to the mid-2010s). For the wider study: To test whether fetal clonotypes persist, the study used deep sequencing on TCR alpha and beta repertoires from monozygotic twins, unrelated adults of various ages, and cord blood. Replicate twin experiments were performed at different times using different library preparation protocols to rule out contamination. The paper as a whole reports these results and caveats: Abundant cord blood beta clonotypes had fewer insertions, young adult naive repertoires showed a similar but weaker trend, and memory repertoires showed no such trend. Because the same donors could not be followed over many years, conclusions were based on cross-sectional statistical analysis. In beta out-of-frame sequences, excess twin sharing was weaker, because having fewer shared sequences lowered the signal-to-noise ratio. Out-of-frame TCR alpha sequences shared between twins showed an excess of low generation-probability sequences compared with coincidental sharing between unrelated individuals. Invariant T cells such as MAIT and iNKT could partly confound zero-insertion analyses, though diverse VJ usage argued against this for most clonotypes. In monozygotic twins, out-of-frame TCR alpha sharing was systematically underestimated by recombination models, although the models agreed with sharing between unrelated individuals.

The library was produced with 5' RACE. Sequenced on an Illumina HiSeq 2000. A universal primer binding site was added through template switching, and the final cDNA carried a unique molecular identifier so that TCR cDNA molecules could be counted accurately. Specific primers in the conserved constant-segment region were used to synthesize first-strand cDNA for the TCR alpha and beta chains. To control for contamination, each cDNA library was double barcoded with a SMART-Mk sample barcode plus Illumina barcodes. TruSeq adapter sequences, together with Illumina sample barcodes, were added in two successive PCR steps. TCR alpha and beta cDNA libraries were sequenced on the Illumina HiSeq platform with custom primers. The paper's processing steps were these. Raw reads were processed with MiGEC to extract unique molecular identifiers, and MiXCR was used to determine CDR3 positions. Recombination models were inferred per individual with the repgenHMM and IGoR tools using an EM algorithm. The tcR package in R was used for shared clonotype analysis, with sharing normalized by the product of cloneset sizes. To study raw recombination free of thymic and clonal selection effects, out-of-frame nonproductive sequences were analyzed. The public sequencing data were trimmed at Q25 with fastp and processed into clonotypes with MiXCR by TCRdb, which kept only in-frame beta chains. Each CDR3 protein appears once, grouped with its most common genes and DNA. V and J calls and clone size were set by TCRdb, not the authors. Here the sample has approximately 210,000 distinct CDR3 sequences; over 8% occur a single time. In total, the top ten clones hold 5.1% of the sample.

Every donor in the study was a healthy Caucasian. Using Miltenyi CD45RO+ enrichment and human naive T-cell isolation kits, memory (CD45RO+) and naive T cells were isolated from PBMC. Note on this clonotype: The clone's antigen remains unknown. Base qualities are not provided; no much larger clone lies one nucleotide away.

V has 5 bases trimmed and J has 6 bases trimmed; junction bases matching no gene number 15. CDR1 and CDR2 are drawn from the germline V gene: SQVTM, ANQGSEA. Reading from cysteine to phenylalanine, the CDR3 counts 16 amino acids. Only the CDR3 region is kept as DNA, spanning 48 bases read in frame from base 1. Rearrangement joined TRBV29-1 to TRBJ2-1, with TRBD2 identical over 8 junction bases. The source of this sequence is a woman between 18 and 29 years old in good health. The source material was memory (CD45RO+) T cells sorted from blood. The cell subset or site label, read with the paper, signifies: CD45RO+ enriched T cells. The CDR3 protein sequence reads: CSVTRLAYSRSNEQFF. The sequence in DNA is TGCAGCGTTACTAGACTAGCGTACTCCCGTAGCAATGAGCAGTTCTTC.